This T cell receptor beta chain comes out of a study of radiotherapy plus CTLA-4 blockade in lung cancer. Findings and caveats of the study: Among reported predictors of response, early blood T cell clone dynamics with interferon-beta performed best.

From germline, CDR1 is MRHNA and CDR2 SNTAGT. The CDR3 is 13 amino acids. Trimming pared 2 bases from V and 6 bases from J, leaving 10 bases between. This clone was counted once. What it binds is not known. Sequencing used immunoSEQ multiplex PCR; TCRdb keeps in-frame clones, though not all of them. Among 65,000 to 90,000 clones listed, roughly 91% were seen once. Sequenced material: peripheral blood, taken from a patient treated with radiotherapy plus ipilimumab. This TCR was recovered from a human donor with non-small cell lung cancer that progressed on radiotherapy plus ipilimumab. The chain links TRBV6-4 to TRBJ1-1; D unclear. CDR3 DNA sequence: TGTGCCAGCAGTGACGACGGGGTCTCTGAAGCTTTCTTT. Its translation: CASSDDGVSEAFF.